This section outlines one T cell receptor (beta chain) sequence together with its context. The antigen remains unidentified. This likely reflects a read error, since a far larger clone is one base away. Given the absence of the conserved phenylalanine or tryptophan at the CDR3 end, a read error is likely. MiXCR, applied by TCRdb to the 5' RACE reads, yields one record per CDR3 protein. The sample has about 220,000 distinct CDR3 sequences, 8% to 11% seen once. Trimming took 5 bases from V and 7 from J, leaving 9 bases between them. The CDR3 totals 12 residues. This record comes from a study of CD8 T cells in ankylosing spondylitis. Study-level findings and limits: In synovial fluid and blood from reactive arthritis, some motif variants were previously reported.

The sample comprised blood, either unsorted or a sorted T cell fraction (not recorded which). The sequence derives from a male donor with ankylosing spondylitis or in good health (not recorded which). The V gene is TRBV12-3 or TRBV12-4, the J gene TRBJ2-1; D gene uncertain. In nucleotides, the CDR3 is TGTGCCAGCAGTCTCAGTTATAATGAGCAGTTCTCC. Protein: CASSLSYNEQFS.